A selection of T cell receptor beta chains follows, all from one sample in a study of T cell responses to AZD1222 COVID-19 vaccine. Libraries were prepared by immunoSEQ multiplex PCR; TCRdb keeps only in-frame clonotypes and omits some of them. Altogether 50,000 to 65,000 clones are present, 75% to 95% being singletons, with the ten largest covering roughly 6.3%. The source was peripheral blood, collected 28 days after the second dose of the MenACWY control vaccine. Receptors were obtained from an adult who received the MenACWY meningococcal vaccine as a control. The CDR3 runs from the conserved cysteine through the conserved F or W. Each record gives: V gene, J gene, CDR3 length, CDR3 protein.

TRBV4-3	TRBJ1-5	13	CASSQDGEQPQHF
TRBV3-1/TRBV3-2	TRBJ2-7	11	CASSQERSQYF
TRBV6-2/TRBV6-3	TRBJ2-7	13	CASSSAMSYEQYF
TRBV18	TRBJ1-1	13	CASSPAGRTEAFF
TRBV7-9	TRBJ2-1	14	CASSNSGSLNEQFF
TRBV6-5	TRBJ2-5	13	CASYPAGLETQYF
TRBV19	TRBJ2-7	18	CASSLQGQGRSLSYEQYF
TRBV6-5	TRBJ1-1	11	CASRRTGYAFF
TRBV5-1	TRBJ2-7	16	CASSRTGTSGAYEQYF
TRBV24-1	TRBJ1-5	14	CATSDLSRTQPQHF
TRBV28	TRBJ2-7	12	CASSKTSPEQYF
TRBV28	TRBJ2-1	16	CASSTPVAGYYNEQFF
TRBV28	TRBJ1-2	15	CASSEVTQGYDGYTF
TRBV12-3/TRBV12-4	TRBJ1-4	12	CASSLGGEKLFF
TRBV25-1	TRBJ2-5	14	CASSSPEVVQTQYF
TRBV27	TRBJ1-5	13	CASSSASHQPQHF
TRBV10-3	TRBJ2-3	16	CATRSQNRAPGDTQYF
TRBV2	TRBJ2-1	12	CASSETRNEQFF
TRBV19	TRBJ1-3	14	CASSRLAGGNTIYF
TRBV28	TRBJ1-5	13	CASSLTVNQPQHF
TRBV6-5	TRBJ1-6	16	CASSYGGGAGNSPLHF
TRBV6-5	TRBJ2-3	12	CASTKLSDTQYF
TRBV7-9	TRBJ2-7	15	CASSSVTRPDYEQYF
TRBV6-6	TRBJ2-3	16	CASSRGPLPHSDTQYF